This is a list of T cell receptor beta chains from one sample in a study of identical twins. One entry per CDR3 protein, called by TCRdb with MiXCR from the 5' RACE reads. The sample contains about 200,000 distinct CDR3 sequences, over 5.5% of which appear only once. These same records also appear under a second study, on T cells expressing NK-cell markers.

Input material: CD8+ T cells sorted from blood. These TCRs come from a woman between 18 and 29 years old in good health. CDR3s include the opening cysteine and the closing phenylalanine or tryptophan. The D gene is left open where the match is weak. Clone size is not always given. Where it is, it says once, few, many or a class for expanded clones.

j_call,clone_size,d_call,cdr3_length,v_call,cdr3_nt,cdr3_aa
TRBJ1-6,many,TRBD1,14,TRBV6-1,TGTGCCAGCAGACCGGGACAGGGCGGTTCACCCCTCCACTTT,CASRPGQGGSPLHF
TRBJ2-1,-,-,13,TRBV14,TGTGCCAGCAGCCAAGCCCATTACAATGAGCAGTTCTTC,CASSQAHYNEQFF
TRBJ2-3,-,-,13,TRBV12-5,TGTGCTAGTGGTTCCTCCCTCACAGATACGCAGTATTTT,CASGSSLTDTQYF
TRBJ2-1,-,-,15,TRBV5-4,TGTGCCAGCAGCTCCCTAGAAGCCTTCTACAATGAGCAGCTCTTC,CASSSLEAFYNEQLF
TRBJ2-5,many,-,13,TRBV7-9,TGTGCCAGCAGCTTAGAGGGGCGAGAGACCCAGTACTTC,CASSLEGRETQYF
TRBJ2-7,-,-,12,TRBV7-9,TGTGCCAGCAGCAAAGGGGGGTACGAGCAGTACTTC,CASSKGGYEQYF
TRBJ1-1,few,TRBD1,16,TRBV5-6,TGTGCCAGCAGCTTGGTGTGGCAGGGGGTGAACACTGAAGCTTTCTTT,CASSLVWQGVNTEAFF
TRBJ1-2,-,-,14,TRBV3-1,TGTGCCAGCAGCCAAGAGTTTGGGCTGGATGGCTACACCTTC,CASSQEFGLDGYTF
TRBJ1-2,-,TRBD1,12,TRBV9,TGTGCCAGCGCGGACAGGGTCTATGGCTACACCTTC,CASADRVYGYTF
TRBJ2-5,few,TRBD1,15,TRBV20-1,TGCAGTGCAACCTTCGGACAGGGGGCTGGAGAGACCCAGTACTTC,CSATFGQGAGETQYF
TRBJ2-7,few,-,15,TRBV27,TGTGCCAGCAGTCCCAGTCGGGACGGAGCCTACGAGCAGTACTTC,CASSPSRDGAYEQYF
TRBJ2-1,few,TRBD2,17,TRBV4-3,TGCGCCAGCAGCCAAGATCGGCTAGCGGGAGTAAACAATGAGCAGTTCTTC,CASSQDRLAGVNNEQFF
TRBJ2-1,few,-,13,TRBV20-1,TGCAGTGCTAGAGATACAACTAGCTACGAGCAGTTCTTC,CSARDTTSYEQFF
TRBJ1-4,many,-,14,TRBV6-5,TGTGCCAGCAGTTACAATGGCGGCAAAGAAAAACTGTTTTTT,CASSYNGGKEKLFF
TRBJ2-1,many,-,16,TRBV3-1,TGTGCCAGCAGCCCCCCCCGGACGAGCTCCTACAATGAGCAGTTCTTC,CASSPPRTSSYNEQFF
TRBJ2-5,-,-,15,TRBV12-3/TRBV12-4,TGTGCCAGCAGTCCACAAACTAGACAACAAGAGACCCAGTACTTC,CASSPQTRQQETQYF
TRBJ2-1,-,TRBD2,17,TRBV15,TGTGCCACCAGCAGACTAGCGGGGGAGCCACCCTACAATGAGCAGTTCTTC,CATSRLAGEPPYNEQFF
TRBJ2-3,many,-,15,TRBV5-1,TGCGCCAGCAGCTTGGAGAAAGCCATCACAGATACGCAGTATTTT,CASSLEKAITDTQYF
TRBJ2-3,many,-,14,TRBV10-2,TGCGCCAGCAGTGAGCTTAGGGAAACAGATACGCAGTATTTT,CASSELRETDTQYF
TRBJ2-3,few,-,15,TRBV14,TGTGCCAGCAGCCAAGACGCAGGGTGGGCAGATACGCAGTATTTT,CASSQDAGWADTQYF
TRBJ1-2,many,-,13,TRBV12-3/TRBV12-4,TGTGCCAGCAGTTTAACGTCAGTGTATGGCTACACCTTC,CASSLTSVYGYTF
TRBJ2-7,many,TRBD2,14,TRBV9,TGTGCCAGCAGCCCGCCCGGGAGGGCCTACGAGCAGTACTTC,CASSPPGRAYEQYF
TRBJ2-3,-,TRBD2,14,TRBV6-1,TGTGCCAGCATGGCTAGCGGTGTATCGGATACGCAGTATTTT,CASMASGVSDTQYF
TRBJ2-3,few,-,14,TRBV7-6,TGTGCCAGCACCCCAGGGGGGCCCATAGATACGCAGTATTTT,CASTPGGPIDTQYF
TRBJ2-7,-,TRBD2,15,TRBV7-9,TGTGCCAGCAGCCGAATAGCGGGAGAAATCTACGAGCAGTACTTC,CASSRIAGEIYEQYF
TRBJ1-4,few,-,16,TRBV5-5,TGTGCCAGCAGCTCGGGGCTGGGGGGGCGATCTGAAAAACTGTTTTTT,CASSSGLGGRSEKLFF
TRBJ1-1,many,-,13,TRBV12-5,TGTGCTAGTGGCCCGAGAGGAGGGGGTGAAGCTTTCTTT,CASGPRGGGEAFF
TRBJ1-5,-,-,15,TRBV4-1,TGCGCCAGCAGCCAAGAGGGCCGAAGAGGCCAGCCCCAGCATTTT,CASSQEGRRGQPQHF
TRBJ1-1,-,TRBD1,15,TRBV5-1,TGCGCCAGCAGCTTGGTACGGGGACAGTCCACTGAAGCTTTCTTT,CASSLVRGQSTEAFF
TRBJ2-7,many,TRBD1,14,TRBV27,TGTGCCAGCAGTTCCGGGACAGGGGGCTACGAGCAGTACTTC,CASSSGTGGYEQYF
TRBJ2-7,many,TRBD1,13,TRBV20-1,TGCAGTGCCACCGGGACAGGTGGCCACGAGCAGTACTTC,CSATGTGGHEQYF
TRBJ1-2,many,-,17,TRBV27,TGTGCCAGCGGACGGCGGGATTCGGGCCGGAAGCCTTATGGCTACACCTTC,CASGRRDSGRKPYGYTF
TRBJ1-1,many,-,15,TRBV9,TGTGCCAGCAGCGACCAACAGGGAATTAACACTGAAGCTTTCTTT,CASSDQQGINTEAFF
TRBJ2-1,few,TRBD2,18,TRBV11-2,TGTGCCAGCAGCTTAATACTAGCGGGAGGGACGAGGTACAATGAGCAGTTCTTC,CASSLILAGGTRYNEQFF
TRBJ1-1,many,TRBD1,12,TRBV12-3/TRBV12-4,TGTGCCAGCAACCACGGACAGGTTGAAGCTTTCTTT,CASNHGQVEAFF
TRBJ2-5,-,-,11,TRBV7-9,TGTGCCAGCAGCAAACAAGAGACCCAGTACTTC,CASSKQETQYF
TRBJ1-6,-,TRBD1,14,TRBV7-9,TGTGCCAGCAGCCCAGGACAGGGGATCTCACCCCTCCACTTT,CASSPGQGISPLHF
TRBJ1-2,many,-,13,TRBV29-1,TGCAGCGTTGGCCCGGGACAAAGTGGTGGCTACACCTTC,CSVGPGQSGGYTF
TRBJ2-1,few,-,16,TRBV6-5,TGTGCCAGCAGTTACTCATTGGCCTACTCCTACAATGAGCAGTTCTTC,CASSYSLAYSYNEQFF
TRBJ2-7,many,TRBD2,16,TRBV14,TGTGCCAGCAGCCGTTTCCTAGCGGGGCCCTCCTACGAGCAGTACTTC,CASSRFLAGPSYEQYF
TRBJ2-1,many,-,12,TRBV12-3/TRBV12-4,TGTGCCAGCAGCAGTAGGTTGGGTGAGCAGTTCTTC,CASSSRLGEQFF
TRBJ1-1,many,-,15,TRBV3-1,TGTGCCAGCAGCCAAGATATACGGGGCTACACTGAAGCTTTCTTT,CASSQDIRGYTEAFF
TRBJ2-7,many,-,11,TRBV5-1,TGCGCCAGCAGGGGAGGAGTCGAGCAGTACTTC,CASRGGVEQYF
TRBJ1-1,-,TRBD1,12,TRBV12-3/TRBV12-4,TGTGCCAGCAGTGGGGACAGGGAGATATCTTTCTTT,CASSGDREISFF
TRBJ1-1,-,-,12,TRBV11-2,TGTGCCAGCAGCAAAATTCAGGTGGATGCTTTCTTT,CASSKIQVDAFF